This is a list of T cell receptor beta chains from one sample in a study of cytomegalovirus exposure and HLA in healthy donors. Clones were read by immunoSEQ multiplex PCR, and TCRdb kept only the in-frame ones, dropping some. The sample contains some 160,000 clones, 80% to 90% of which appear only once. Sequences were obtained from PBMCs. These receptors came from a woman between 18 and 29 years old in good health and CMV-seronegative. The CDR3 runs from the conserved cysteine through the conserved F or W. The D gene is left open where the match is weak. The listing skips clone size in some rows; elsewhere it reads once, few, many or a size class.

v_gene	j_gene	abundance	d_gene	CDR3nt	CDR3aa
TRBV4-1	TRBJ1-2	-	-	TGCGCCAGCAGCCCAGACGGACGGGAGGGGAACTATGGCTACACCTTC	CASSPDGREGNYGYTF
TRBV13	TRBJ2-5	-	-	TGTGCCAGCACCGCGTGGCGGGACCAAGAGACCCAGTACTTC	CASTAWRDQETQYF
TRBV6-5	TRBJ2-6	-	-	TGTGCCAGCAGCCAAACGGGCTCTGGGGCCAACGTCCTGACTTTC	CASSQTGSGANVLTF
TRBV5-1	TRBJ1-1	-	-	TGCGCCAGCAGCTCGACAGTTCGGAACACTGAAGCTTTCTTT	CASSSTVRNTEAFF
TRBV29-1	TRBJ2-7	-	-	TGCAGCGTTGACAAGGGAGACGGCGAGCAGTACTTC	CSVDKGDGEQYF
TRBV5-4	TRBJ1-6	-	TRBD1	TGTGCCAGCAGCCAATGGACAGGGGCTAATCCACCCCTCCACTTT	CASSQWTGANPPLHF
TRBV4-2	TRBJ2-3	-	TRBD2	TGTGCCAGCAGCCAAAGGCGGGGGGGCGGGGCAGATACGCAGTATTTT	CASSQRRGGGADTQYF
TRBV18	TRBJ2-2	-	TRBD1	TGTGCCAGCTCACCAAGGCAGGGGGACACCGGGGAGCTGTTTTTT	CASSPRQGDTGELFF
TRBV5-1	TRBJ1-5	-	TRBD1	TGCGCCAGCAGCTCCCTAAGGGACAGAGGAAAGGCTTATAGCAATCAGCCCCAGCATTTT	CASSSLRDRGKAYSNQPQHF
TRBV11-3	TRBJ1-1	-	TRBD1	TGTGCCAGCAGCTCTCATCCAGGACAGGGGGCGGACACTGAAGCTTTCTTT	CASSSHPGQGADTEAFF
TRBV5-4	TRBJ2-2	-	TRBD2	TGTGCCAGCAGCCTCGGGACTAGCGGCACCGGGGAGCTGTTTTTT	CASSLGTSGTGELFF
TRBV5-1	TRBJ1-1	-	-	TGCGCCAGTAGACAGTACACTGAAGCTTTCTTT	CASRQYTEAFF
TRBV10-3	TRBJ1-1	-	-	TGTGCCATCAGGACAATTGATCCAGCGAACACTGAAGCTTTCTTT	CAIRTIDPANTEAFF
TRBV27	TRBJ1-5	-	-	TGTGCCAGCAGTTTCGGCCCGGGGGATCAGCCCCAGCATTTT	CASSFGPGDQPQHF
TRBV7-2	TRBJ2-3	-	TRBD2	TGTGCCAGCAGCCCCCGGGGGGGGCGGACAGATACGCAGTATTTT	CASSPRGGRTDTQYF
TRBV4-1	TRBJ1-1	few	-	TGCGCCAGCAGCCAGGTGGGAGGGACTGAAGCTTTCTTT	CASSQVGGTEAFF
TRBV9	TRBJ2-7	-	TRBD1	TGTGCCAGCAGCGTGACAGGGATGTCCTACGAGCAGTACTTC	CASSVTGMSYEQYF
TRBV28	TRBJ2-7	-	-	TGTGCCAGCAGCACCGGGATTTTTCGGGAGCAGTACTTC	CASSTGIFREQYF
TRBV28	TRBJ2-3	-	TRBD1	TGTGCCAGCAGCGCAGGGCCCCGGACAGGGATTCCTTCGCAGTATTTT	CASSAGPRTGIPSQYF
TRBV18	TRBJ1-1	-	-	TGTGCCAGCTCACCCACCGCGGACAGCCATCAGGGGACTGAAGCTTTCTTT	CASSPTADSHQGTEAFF
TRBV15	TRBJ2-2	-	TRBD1	TGTGCCACCAGAGGGGGAGGACAGGGGTTCGTCGGCGGGGAGCTGTTTTTT	CATRGGGQGFVGGELFF
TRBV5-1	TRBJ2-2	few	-	TGCGCCAGCAGATCCGTCGGGGCGAACACCGGGGAGCTGTTTTTT	CASRSVGANTGELFF
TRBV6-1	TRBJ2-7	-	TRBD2	TGTGCCAGCAGTGAAGCCGGGGGCGGGGGGGCCTACGAGCAGTACTTC	CASSEAGGGGAYEQYF
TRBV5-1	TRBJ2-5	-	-	TGCGCCAGCAGCTTAATCGGCCAAGAGACCCAGTACTTC	CASSLIGQETQYF
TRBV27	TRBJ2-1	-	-	TGTGCCAGCAGTTTGGGGGACGGGACTTACAATGAGCAGTTCTTC	CASSLGDGTYNEQFF
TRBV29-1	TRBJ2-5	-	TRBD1	TGCAGCGTTGATCCGAGGGGGCCGGAGACCCAGTACTTC	CSVDPRGPETQYF
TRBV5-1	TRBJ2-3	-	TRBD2	TGCGCCAGCAATCAAGCGGGAGGGCCGGGAGATACGCAGTATTTT	CASNQAGGPGDTQYF
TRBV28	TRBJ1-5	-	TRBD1	TGTGCCAGCAGACGTCGGACAGGGTCGGTGGGCAATCAGCCCCAGCATTTT	CASRRRTGSVGNQPQHF
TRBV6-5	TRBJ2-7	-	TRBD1	TGTGCCAGCAGTGCACAGGGGGCTACGTACGAGCAGTACTTC	CASSAQGATYEQYF
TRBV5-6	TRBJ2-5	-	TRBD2	TGTGCCAGCAGCTTAAGCACTAGCGGGGTAGAGGAGCAGTACTTC	CASSLSTSGVEEQYF
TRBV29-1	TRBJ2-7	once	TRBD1	TGCAGCGTTGAAGGCCAGGGGGCTCCCGAGCAGTACTTC	CSVEGQGAPEQYF
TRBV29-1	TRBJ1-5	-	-	TGCAGCGTTGCGACCGAGACAACCAGCAATCAGCCCCAGCATTTT	CSVATETTSNQPQHF
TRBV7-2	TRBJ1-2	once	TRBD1	TGTGCCAGCAGCATCGACAGGGGGCAAATTTATGGCTACACCTTC	CASSIDRGQIYGYTF
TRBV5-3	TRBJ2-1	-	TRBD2	TGTGCCAGAAGCTTGGCCTGGCGGGGGGCCCCAACCTGGCGGTTCTTC	CARSLAWRGAPTWRFF
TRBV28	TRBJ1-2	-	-	TGTGCCAGCAGTTTCCCCACAGGGAGCGGTAGCTACACCTTC	CASSFPTGSGSYTF
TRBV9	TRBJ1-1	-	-	TGTGCCAGCAGTCGATTCGAGGGGGACACCCTCAACACTGAAGCTTTCTTT	CASSRFEGDTLNTEAFF
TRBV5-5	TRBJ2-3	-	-	TGTGCCAGCAGCTTTTTTGGGGCGGGGCCCACAGATACGCAGTATTTT	CASSFFGAGPTDTQYF
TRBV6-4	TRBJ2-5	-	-	TGTGCCAGCAGGTGGCAGAGCGCAAAGACCCAGTACTTC	CASRWQSAKTQYF
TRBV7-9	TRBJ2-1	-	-	TGTGCCAGCAGCCCCCATCCCGGGACACATAACAATGAGCAGTTCTTC	CASSPHPGTHNNEQFF
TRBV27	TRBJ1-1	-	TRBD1	TGTGCCAGCAGTCTCCAGGGGGCACGGGGTGAAGCTTTCTTT	CASSLQGARGEAFF
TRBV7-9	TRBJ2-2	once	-	TGTGCCAGCAGCCGTTCCGGGATCTACACCGGGGAGCTGTTTTTT	CASSRSGIYTGELFF
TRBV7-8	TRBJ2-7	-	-	TGTGCCAGCAGCTCGGAGGGAGGAACCTACGAGCAGTACTTC	CASSSEGGTYEQYF
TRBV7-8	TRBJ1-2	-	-	TGTGCCAGCAGCGTCAGACAGAGTATGGGATACACCTTC	CASSVRQSMGYTF
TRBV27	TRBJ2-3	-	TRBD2	TGTGCCAGCTACCCCCCGGGACTAGCCGGAACTAGCACAGATACGCAGTATTTT	CASYPPGLAGTSTDTQYF
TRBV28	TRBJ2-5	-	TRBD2	TGTGCCAGCACCCTAGCGGGAGTTGAGGAGACCCAGTACTTC	CASTLAGVEETQYF
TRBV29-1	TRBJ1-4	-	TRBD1	TGCAGCGTTAGGGACAGGGCAGCTGAAAAACTGTTTTTT	CSVRDRAAEKLFF
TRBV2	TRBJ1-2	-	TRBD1	TGTGCCACTTTCCGGGACAGGGGAGATCATTCTGGCTACACCTTC	CATFRDRGDHSGYTF
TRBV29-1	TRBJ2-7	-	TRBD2	TGCAGCGTTGAAGCGGGACTAGCGCCCTACGAGCAGTACTTC	CSVEAGLAPYEQYF
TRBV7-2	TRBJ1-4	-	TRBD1	TGTGCCAGCAGCTTGGGACAGCTTAATGAAAAACTGTTTTTT	CASSLGQLNEKLFF
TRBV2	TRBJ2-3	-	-	TGTGCCAGCAGTGACGGTGGAGCTAGCACAGATACGCAGTATTTT	CASSDGGASTDTQYF
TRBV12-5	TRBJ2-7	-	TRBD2	TGTGCTAGTGGTTTGACTAGCGGCTACGAGCAGTACTTC	CASGLTSGYEQYF